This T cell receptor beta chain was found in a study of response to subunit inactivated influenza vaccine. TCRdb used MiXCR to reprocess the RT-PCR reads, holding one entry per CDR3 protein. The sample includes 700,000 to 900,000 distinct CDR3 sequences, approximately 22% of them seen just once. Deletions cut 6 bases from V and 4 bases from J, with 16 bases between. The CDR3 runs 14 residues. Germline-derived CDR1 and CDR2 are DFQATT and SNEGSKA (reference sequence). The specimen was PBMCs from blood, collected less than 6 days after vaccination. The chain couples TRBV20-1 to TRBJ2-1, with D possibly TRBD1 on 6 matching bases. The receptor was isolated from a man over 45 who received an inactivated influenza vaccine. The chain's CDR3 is CSATWGRGYNEQFF. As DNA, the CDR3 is TGCAGTGCCACCTGGGGCAGGGGTTACAATGAGCAGTTCTTC.